This record concerns one T cell receptor beta chain sequence. The length of the CDR3 is 15 residues. Germline V gene data show CDR1 as MNHEY and CDR2 as SMNVEV (reference sequence). V dropped 5 bases and J dropped 2 bases, with 14 bases sitting between them. This sample is drawn from a study of blood T cell repertoires in COVID-19. Turning to the study itself: The United States, Italy and Spain supplied acute and convalescent COVID-19 samples. PBMCs, B-cell-depleted T cells, or T cells provided the cDNA or gDNA that made up the material.

As processed by the authors: It was from reference gene primer amplification that nucleated cell counts were estimated. Produced via immunoSEQ multiplex PCR; TCRdb's table is partial and in-frame only. V and J calls and clone size come straight from that table; D and trimming were deduced from the DNA. The sample records 170,000 or so clones, roughly 89% being singletons. Sequencing was done on a sample of peripheral blood. The V gene is TRBV27, the J gene TRBJ2-3, with D hard to call. This clonotype was obtained from a woman aged 18-29 years who had recovered from COVID-19. The CDR3 region has the DNA TGTGCCAGCAGTCCCCGCTTCAGCGACACAGATACGCAGTATTTT. It codes for CASSPRFSDTDTQYF.